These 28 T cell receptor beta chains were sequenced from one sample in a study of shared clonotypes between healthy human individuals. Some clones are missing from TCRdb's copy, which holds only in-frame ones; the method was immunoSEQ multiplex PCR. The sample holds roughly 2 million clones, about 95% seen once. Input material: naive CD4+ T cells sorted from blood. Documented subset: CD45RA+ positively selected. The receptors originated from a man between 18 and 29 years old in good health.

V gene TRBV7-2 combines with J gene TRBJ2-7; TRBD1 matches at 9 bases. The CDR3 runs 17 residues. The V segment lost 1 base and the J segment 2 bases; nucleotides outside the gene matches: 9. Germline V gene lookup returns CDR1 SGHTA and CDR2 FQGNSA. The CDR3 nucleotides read TGTGCCAGCAGCTTAGAGGTCGCGGGACAGGGAGCCTACGAGCAGTACTTC. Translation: CASSLEVAGQGAYEQYF.

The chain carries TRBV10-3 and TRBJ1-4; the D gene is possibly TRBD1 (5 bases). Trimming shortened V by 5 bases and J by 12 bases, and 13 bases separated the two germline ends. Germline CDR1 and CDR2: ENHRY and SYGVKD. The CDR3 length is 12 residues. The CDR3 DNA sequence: TGTGCCATCAGTCCACCTGGGGGGGAACTGTTTTTT. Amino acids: CAISPPGGELFF.

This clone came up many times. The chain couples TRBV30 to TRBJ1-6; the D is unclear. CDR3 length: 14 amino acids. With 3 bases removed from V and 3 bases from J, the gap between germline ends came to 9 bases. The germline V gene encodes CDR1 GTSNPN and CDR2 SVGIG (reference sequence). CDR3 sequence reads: CAWRGGDYNSPLHF. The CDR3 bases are TGTGCCTGGAGAGGCGGCGACTATAATTCACCCCTCCACTTT.

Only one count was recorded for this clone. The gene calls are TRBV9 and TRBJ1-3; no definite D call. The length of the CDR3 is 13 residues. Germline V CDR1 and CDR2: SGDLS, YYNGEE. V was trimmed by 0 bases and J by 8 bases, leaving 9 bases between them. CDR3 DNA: TGTGCCAGCAGCGTAGGATGGGTCGACACCATATATTTT. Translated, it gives CASSVGWVDTIYF.

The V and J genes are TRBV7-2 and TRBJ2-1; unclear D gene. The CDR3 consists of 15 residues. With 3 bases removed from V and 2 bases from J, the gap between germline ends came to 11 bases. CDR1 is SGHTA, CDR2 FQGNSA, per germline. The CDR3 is CASSLSRATYNEQFF. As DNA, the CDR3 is TGTGCCAGCAGCTTGAGCCGGGCCACCTACAATGAGCAGTTCTTC.

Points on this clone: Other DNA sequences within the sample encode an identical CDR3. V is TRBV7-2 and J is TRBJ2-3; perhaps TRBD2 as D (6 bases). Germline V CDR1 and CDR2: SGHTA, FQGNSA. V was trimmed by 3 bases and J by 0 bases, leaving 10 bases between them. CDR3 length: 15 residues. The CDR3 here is CASSLDGSSTDTQYF. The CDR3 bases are TGTGCCAGCAGCTTGGACGGGAGTAGCACAGATACGCAGTATTTT.

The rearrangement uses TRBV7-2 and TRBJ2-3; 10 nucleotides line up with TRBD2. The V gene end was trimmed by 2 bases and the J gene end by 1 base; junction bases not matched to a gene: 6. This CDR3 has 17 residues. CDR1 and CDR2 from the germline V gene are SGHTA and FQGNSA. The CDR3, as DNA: TGTGCCAGCAGCTTAACCATCGGACTAGCGGGCACAGATACGCAGTATTTT. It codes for CASSLTIGLAGTDTQYF.

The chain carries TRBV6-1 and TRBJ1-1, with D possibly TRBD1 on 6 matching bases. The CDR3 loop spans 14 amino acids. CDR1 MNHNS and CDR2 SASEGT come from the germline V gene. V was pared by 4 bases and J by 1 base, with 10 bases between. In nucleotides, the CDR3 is TGTGCCAGCAGTGTGGAGGGGGGGAACACTGAAGCTTTCTTT. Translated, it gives CASSVEGGNTEAFF.

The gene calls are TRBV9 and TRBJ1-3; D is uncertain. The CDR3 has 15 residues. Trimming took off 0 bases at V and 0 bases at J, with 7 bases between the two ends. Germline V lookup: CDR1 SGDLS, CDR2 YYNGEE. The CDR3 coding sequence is TGTGCCAGCAGCGTAGTGGGAGCCTCTGGAAACACCATATATTTT. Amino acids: CASSVVGASGNTIYF. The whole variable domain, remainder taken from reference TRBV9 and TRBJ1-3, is DSGVTQTPKHLITATGQRVTLRCSPRSGDLSVYWYQQSLDQGLQFLIQYYNGEERAKGNILERFSAQQFPDLHSELNLSSLELGDSALYFCASSVVGASGNTIYFGEGSWLTVV.

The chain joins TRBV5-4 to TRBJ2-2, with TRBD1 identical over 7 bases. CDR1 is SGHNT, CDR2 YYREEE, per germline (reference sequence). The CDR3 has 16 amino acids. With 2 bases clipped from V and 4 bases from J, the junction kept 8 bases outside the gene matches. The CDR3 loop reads CASSFKGAFSTGELFF. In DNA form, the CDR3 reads TGTGCCAGCAGCTTCAAGGGGGCATTTAGCACCGGGGAGCTGTTTTTT.

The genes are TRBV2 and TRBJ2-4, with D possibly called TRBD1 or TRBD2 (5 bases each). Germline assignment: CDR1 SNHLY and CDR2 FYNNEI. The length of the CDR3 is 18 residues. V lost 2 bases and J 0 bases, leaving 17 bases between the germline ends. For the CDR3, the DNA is TGTGCCAGCAGTGAATTCGGGACCGCGGCGGTAGCCAAAAACATTCAGTACTTC. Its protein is CASSEFGTAAVAKNIQYF.

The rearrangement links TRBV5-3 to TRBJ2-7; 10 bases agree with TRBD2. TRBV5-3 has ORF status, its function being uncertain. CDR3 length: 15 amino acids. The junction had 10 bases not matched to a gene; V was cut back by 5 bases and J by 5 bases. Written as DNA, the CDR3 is TGTGCCAGAAGACTGGAGGCTAGCGGGAGCCACGAGCAGTACTTC. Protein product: CARRLEASGSHEQYF.

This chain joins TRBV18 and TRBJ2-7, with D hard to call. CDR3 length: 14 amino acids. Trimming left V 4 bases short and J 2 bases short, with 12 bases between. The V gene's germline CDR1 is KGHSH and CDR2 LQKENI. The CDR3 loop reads CASSRSGNAYEQYF. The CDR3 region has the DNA TGTGCCAGCTCACGTTCTGGGAACGCCTACGAGCAGTACTTC.

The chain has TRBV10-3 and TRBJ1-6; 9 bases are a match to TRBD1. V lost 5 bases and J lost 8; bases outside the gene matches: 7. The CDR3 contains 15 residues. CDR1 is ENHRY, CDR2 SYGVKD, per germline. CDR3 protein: CAISYAGQGDSPLHF. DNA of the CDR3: TGTGCCATCAGTTACGCGGGACAGGGAGATTCACCCCTCCACTTT.

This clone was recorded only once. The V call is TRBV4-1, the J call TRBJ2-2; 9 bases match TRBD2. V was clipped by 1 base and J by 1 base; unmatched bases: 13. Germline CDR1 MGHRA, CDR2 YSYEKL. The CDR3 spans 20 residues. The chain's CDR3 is CASSQVFAGGLQGNTGELFF. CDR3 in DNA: TGCGCCAGCAGCCAAGTTTTTGCGGGAGGGTTGCAGGGGAACACCGGGGAGCTGTTTTTT.

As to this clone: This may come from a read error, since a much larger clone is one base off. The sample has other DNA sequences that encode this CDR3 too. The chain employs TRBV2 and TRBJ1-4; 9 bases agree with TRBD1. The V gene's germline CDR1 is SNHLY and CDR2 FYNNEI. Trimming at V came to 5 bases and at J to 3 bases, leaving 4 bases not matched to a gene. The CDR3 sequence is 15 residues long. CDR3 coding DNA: TGTGCCAGCAGTTTACAGGGGGCGGCTAATGAAAAACTGTTTTTT. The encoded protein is CASSLQGAANEKLFF.

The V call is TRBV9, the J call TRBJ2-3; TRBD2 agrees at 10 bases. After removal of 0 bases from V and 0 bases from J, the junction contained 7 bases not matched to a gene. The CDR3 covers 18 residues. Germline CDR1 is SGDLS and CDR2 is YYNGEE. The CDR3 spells CASSVAEAGGFSTDTQYF. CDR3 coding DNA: TGTGCCAGCAGCGTAGCAGAAGCGGGAGGGTTTAGCACAGATACGCAGTATTTT.

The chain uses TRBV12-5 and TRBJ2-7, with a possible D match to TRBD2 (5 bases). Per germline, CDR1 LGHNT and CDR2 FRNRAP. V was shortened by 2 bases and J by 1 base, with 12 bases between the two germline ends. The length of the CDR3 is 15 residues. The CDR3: CASGLQRAGSYEQYF. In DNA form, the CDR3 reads TGTGCTAGTGGTTTGCAGAGGGCTGGGTCCTACGAGCAGTACTTC.

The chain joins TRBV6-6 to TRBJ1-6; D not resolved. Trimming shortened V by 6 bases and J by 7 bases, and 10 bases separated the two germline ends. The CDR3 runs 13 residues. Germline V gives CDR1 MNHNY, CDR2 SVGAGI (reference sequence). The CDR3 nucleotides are TGTGCCAGCAGCCCACGTCTCAATTCACCCCTCCACTTT. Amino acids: CASSPRLNSPLHF.

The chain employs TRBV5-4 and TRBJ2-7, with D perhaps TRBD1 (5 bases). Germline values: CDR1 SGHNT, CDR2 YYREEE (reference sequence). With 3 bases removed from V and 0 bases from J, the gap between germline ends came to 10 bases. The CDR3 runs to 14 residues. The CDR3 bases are TGTGCCAGCAGCTCTAGACAGAACTCCTACGAGCAGTACTTC. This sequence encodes CASSSRQNSYEQYF.

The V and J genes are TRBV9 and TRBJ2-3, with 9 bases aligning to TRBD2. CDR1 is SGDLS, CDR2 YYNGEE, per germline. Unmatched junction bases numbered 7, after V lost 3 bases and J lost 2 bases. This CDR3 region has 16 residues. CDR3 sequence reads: CASSATSGFVTDTQYF. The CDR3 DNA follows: TGTGCCAGCAGCGCGACTAGCGGATTCGTCACAGATACGCAGTATTTT.

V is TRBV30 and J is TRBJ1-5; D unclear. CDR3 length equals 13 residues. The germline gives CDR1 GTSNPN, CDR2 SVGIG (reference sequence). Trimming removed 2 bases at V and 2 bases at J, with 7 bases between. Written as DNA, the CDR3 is TGTGCCTGGAGTCAAGACGGCAATCAGCCCCAGCATTTT. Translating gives CAWSQDGNQPQHF.

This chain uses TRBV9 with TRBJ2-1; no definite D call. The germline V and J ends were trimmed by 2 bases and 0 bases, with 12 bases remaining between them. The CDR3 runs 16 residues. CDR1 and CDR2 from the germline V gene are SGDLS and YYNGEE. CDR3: CASSVSSYLSYNEQFF. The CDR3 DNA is TGTGCCAGCAGCGTGTCTTCCTACCTCTCCTACAATGAGCAGTTCTTC.

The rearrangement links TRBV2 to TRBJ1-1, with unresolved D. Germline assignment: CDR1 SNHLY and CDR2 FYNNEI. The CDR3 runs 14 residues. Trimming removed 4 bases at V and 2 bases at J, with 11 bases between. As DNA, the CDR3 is TGTGCCAGCAGTGCGGTCGGGTATAACACTGAAGCTTTCTTT. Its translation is CASSAVGYNTEAFF.

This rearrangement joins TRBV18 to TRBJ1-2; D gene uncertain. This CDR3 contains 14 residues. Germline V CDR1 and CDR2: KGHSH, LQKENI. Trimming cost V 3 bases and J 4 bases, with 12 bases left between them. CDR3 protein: CASSPSPGSYGYTF. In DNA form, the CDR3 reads TGTGCCAGCTCACCGTCTCCGGGTAGCTATGGCTACACCTTC.

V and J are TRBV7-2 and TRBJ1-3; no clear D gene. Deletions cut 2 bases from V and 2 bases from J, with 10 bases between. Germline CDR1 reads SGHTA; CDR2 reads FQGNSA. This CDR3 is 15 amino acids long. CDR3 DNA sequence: TGTGCCAGCAGCTTAACGGGAACAGCTGGAAACACCATATATTTT. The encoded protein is CASSLTGTAGNTIYF. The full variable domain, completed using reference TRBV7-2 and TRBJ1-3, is GAGVSQSPSNKVTEKGKDVELRCDPISGHTALYWYRQSLGQGLEFLIYFQGNSAPDKSGLPSDRFSAERTGGSVSTLTIQRTQQEDSAVYLCASSLTGTAGNTIYFGEGSWLTVV.

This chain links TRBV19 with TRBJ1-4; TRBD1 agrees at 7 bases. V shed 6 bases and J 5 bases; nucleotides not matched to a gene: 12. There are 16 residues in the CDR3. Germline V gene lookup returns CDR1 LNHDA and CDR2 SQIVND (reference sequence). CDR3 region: CASRTNRQGGNEKLFF. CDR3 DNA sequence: TGTGCCAGTAGGACGAATCGACAGGGAGGGAATGAAAAACTGTTTTTT.

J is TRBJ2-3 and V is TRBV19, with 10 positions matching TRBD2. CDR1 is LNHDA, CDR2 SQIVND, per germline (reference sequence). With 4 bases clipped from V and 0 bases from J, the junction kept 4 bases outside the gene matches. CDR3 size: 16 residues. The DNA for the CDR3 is TGTGCCAGTAGTACCTGGACTAGCGGTAGCACAGATACGCAGTATTTT. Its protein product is CASSTWTSGSTDTQYF.